This T cell receptor beta chain comes out of a study of graft-versus-host responses after intestinal transplantation. About the study: Recipients underwent multivisceral, liver-intestinal, or isolated intestinal transplants. Following induction with anti-thymocyte globulin, all recipients were given tacrolimus and steroids for two to three years. Study-wide findings and caveats: Marrow from the recipient contained GvH clones, some of which had appeared first in ileum or blood. Allografts of patients with graft-donor T cell macrochimerism showed high graft-versus-host to host-versus-graft clone ratios.

CDR3 size: 13 residues. The V end was cut by 5 bases, the J end by 7 bases, with 14 bases between. Germline V gene lookup returns CDR1 MNHEY and CDR2 SMNVEV (reference sequence). On this clone: Antigen unknown.

TCRdb keeps only in-frame clones here, not all; method: immunoSEQ multiplex PCR. Here the sample spans about 70,000 clones, around 95% being singletons. This TCR came from a human donor who received an intestinal transplant. The gene calls are TRBV27 and TRBJ1-2; D not resolved. Sample: unstimulated CD8+ T cells sorted from spleen or lymph node cells, taken before intestinal transplant. CDR3 nucleotide sequence: TGTGCCAGCAGTCTCCTGGGCGAGCGTGGCTACACCTTC. Its translation: CASSLLGERGYTF.